The 19 T cell receptor beta chains in this list originate from one sample, sequenced in a study of blood T cell repertoires in COVID-19. Using immunoSEQ multiplex PCR, the repertoire was profiled, and TCRdb retains in-frame clones only, with some absent. The table has 140,000 to 150,000 clones, under 90% seen once; the top ten hold about 40%. Material: peripheral blood. The receptor set was obtained from a human donor in a cohort sampled during active COVID-19.

The rearrangement joins TRBV30 to TRBJ1-2; D not certain. The V and J ends lost 4 bases and 8 bases respectively, with 11 bases between them. This CDR3 contains 11 residues. CDR1 is GTSNPN, CDR2 SVGIG, per germline (reference sequence). CDR3: CAWNVKPGYTF. In nucleotides, the CDR3 is TGTGCCTGGAACGTGAAGCCAGGCTACACCTTC.

J is TRBJ2-3 and V is TRBV19, with 9 bases matching TRBD2. The CDR3 runs 14 residues. Germline V gives CDR1 LNHDA, CDR2 SQIVND (reference sequence). Trimming cost V 5 bases and J 4 bases; bases outside gene matches: 4. As DNA, the CDR3 is TGTGCCAGTAGTCGCGGCGGGGGGGCAGATACGCAGTATTTT. As protein: CASSRGGGADTQYF.

The chain recombines TRBV6-5 with TRBJ2-1; no firm D call. Germline V lookup: CDR1 MNHEY, CDR2 SVGAGI. V lost 5 bases to trimming and J lost 3 bases, with 11 bases between them. This CDR3 is built from 14 residues. The DNA of the CDR3 is TGTGCCAGCAGTAGCCCTTCGGGCTACAATGAGCAGTTCTTC. Translated, it gives CASSSPSGYNEQFF.

V usage is TRBV7-3 and J usage is TRBJ1-2; no clear D. V dropped 5 bases and J dropped 7 bases, with 17 bases sitting between them. There are 14 residues in the CDR3. CDR1 and CDR2 from the germline V gene are SGHTA and FQGTGA. CDR3: CASSPHVGRGGYTF. Written as DNA, the CDR3 is TGTGCCAGCAGCCCGCATGTAGGTCGGGGTGGCTACACCTTC.

The chain has TRBV6-2 or TRBV6-3 and TRBJ1-2, with 9 bases matching TRBD1. CDR3 size: 12 residues. V dropped 5 bases and J dropped 7; count of bases not matched to a gene: 2. Germline values: CDR1 MNHEY, CDR2 SVGEGT. CDR3 DNA sequence: TGTGCCAGCAGTACAGGGGGCCGTGGCTACACCTTC. This sequence encodes CASSTGGRGYTF.

J is TRBJ1-5 and V is TRBV30; D perhaps matches TRBD1 (6 bases). The V end lost 0 bases, the J end lost 2 bases, and 11 bases lay between the germline ends. The CDR3 sequence is 15 residues long. Germline loops: CDR1 GTSNPN, CDR2 SVGIG (reference sequence). The CDR3 DNA follows: TGTGCCTGGAGTGTAAAGTCAGGGGGCAATCAGCCCCAGCATTTT. This codes for CAWSVKSGGNQPQHF.

The V gene is TRBV9, the J gene TRBJ2-7; 8 nucleotides align to TRBD2. The CDR3 loop spans 14 amino acids. V lost 2 bases, J lost 3 bases, and 4 bases stayed unmatched. Germline CDR1 is SGDLS and CDR2 is YYNGEE. CDR3 DNA: TGTGCCAGCAGCGTGACCGGGACTAGCTACGAGCAGTACTTC. Its protein product is CASSVTGTSYEQYF.

The chain recombines TRBV28 with TRBJ2-2; TRBD1 is a possible D gene (5 bases). The germline CDR1 and CDR2 sequences are MDHEN and SYDVKM. The CDR3 sequence is 15 residues long. Trimming stripped 6 bases from V and 1 base from J, with 12 bases between. This CDR3 is CASSPPTGNTGELFF. The CDR3 DNA is TGTGCCAGCAGCCCCCCTACAGGGAACACCGGGGAGCTGTTTTTT.

The rearrangement joins TRBV6-2 or TRBV6-3 to TRBJ2-7; a weak D match, TRBD1 (5 bases). This CDR3 is 13 amino acids long. Deletions cut 5 bases from V and 2 bases from J, with 10 bases between. The germline V gene has CDR1 MNHEY and CDR2 SVGEGT. The CDR3 sequence: CASSNRITYEQYF. CDR3 in DNA: TGTGCCAGCAGTAACAGGATAACCTACGAGCAGTACTTC.

This chain connects TRBV5-1 to TRBJ2-7; TRBD1 aligns across 7 bases. The germline gives CDR1 SGHRS, CDR2 YFSETQ. The length of the CDR3 is 12 residues. Unmatched junction bases numbered 3, after V lost 0 bases and J lost 9 bases. The CDR3 loop is CASSLETGTQYF. In DNA, the CDR3 is TGCGCCAGCAGCTTGGAGACAGGGACGCAGTACTTC.

This clone was picked up one time. The chain couples TRBV18 to TRBJ1-2; a possible D gene is TRBD1 (5 bases). This CDR3 spans 15 amino acids. Looked up from germline, CDR1 is KGHSH and CDR2 is LQKENI. V dropped 4 bases and J dropped 7 bases, with 19 bases sitting between them. CDR3 coding DNA: TGTGCCAGCTCACTACTCCCGGGCCAGGGTGGTGGCTACACCTTC. Translating gives CASSLLPGQGGGYTF.

This chain links TRBV4-1 with TRBJ1-4, with 9 bases fitting TRBD1. Trimming took 4 bases from V and 8 from J; bases not matched to a gene: 5. Germline V gene data show CDR1 as MGHRA and CDR2 as YSYEKL. The CDR3 covers 14 residues. Here the CDR3 reads CASSRQGVDEKLFF. Here the CDR3 DNA reads TGCGCCAGCAGCCGACAGGGGGTAGACGAAAAACTGTTTTTT.

The genes are TRBV19 and TRBJ1-5; D gene ambiguous. Germline CDR1 is LNHDA and CDR2 is SQIVND (reference sequence). Trimming removed 3 bases at V and 4 bases at J, with 10 bases between. The CDR3 has 14 amino acids. CDR3 sequence reads: CASSIYSLNQPQHF. The CDR3 nucleotides are TGTGCCAGTAGTATCTACAGCCTAAATCAGCCCCAGCATTTT.

The chain recombines TRBV5-4 with TRBJ1-1, with 9 bases lining up with TRBD1. CDR1 SGHNT and CDR2 YYREEE come from the germline V gene (reference sequence). The CDR3 has 15 residues. V dropped 3 bases and J dropped 6; count of bases not matched to a gene: 9. CDR3 coding DNA: TGTGCCAGCAGCTACGAGGGACAGGGCTTATCTGAAGCTTTCTTT. Translating it yields CASSYEGQGLSEAFF.

The chain employs TRBV3-1 (or the pseudogene TRBV3-2) and TRBJ2-2; a weak D match, TRBD2 (5 bases). This CDR3 has 13 residues. Between the trimmed V and J ends, which lost 4 bases and 8 bases, there was a span of 11 bases. CDR1 and CDR2 from the germline V gene are LGHDT and YNNKEL (reference sequence). The CDR3 protein is CASSRIRGGELFF. The DNA of the CDR3 is TGTGCCAGCAGCCGGATACGCGGGGGGGAGCTGTTTTTT.

This clone occurred a few times. This chain joins TRBV7-8 and TRBJ1-5, with TRBD1 as a possible D gene (5 bases). V lost 1 base and J 3 bases, leaving 10 bases between the germline ends. The CDR3 is 15 amino acids. Germline V lookup: CDR1 SGHVS, CDR2 FQNEAQ. Here the CDR3 reads CASSLVGTLNQPQHF. The CDR3 region has the DNA TGTGCCAGCAGCTTAGTTGGGACTCTCAATCAGCCCCAGCATTTT.

The chain has TRBV4-1 and TRBJ2-1; 7 bases fit TRBD1. The ends lost 0 bases at V and 4 bases at J; junction bases unmatched: 3. Germline values: CDR1 MGHRA, CDR2 YSYEKL. The CDR3 length is 15 residues. The CDR3 DNA reads TGCGCCAGCAGCCAAGAACCAGGGGGATACAATGAGCAGTTCTTC. Its protein is CASSQEPGGYNEQFF.

The genes are TRBV2 and TRBJ1-2; 8 nucleotides align to TRBD1. With 4 bases clipped from V and 6 bases from J, the junction kept 7 bases outside the gene matches. The CDR3 is 14 amino acids. Germline V lookup: CDR1 SNHLY, CDR2 FYNNEI. This chain's CDR3 is CASSVRQGFDGYTF. CDR3 bases: TGTGCCAGCAGTGTACGACAGGGGTTCGATGGCTACACCTTC.

The chain joins TRBV6-4 to TRBJ2-1, with D possibly being TRBD1 (5 bases). Germline assignment: CDR1 MRHNA and CDR2 SNTAGT. The ends were cut back, 5 bases at V and 9 bases at J, with 11 bases in the middle. CDR3 length equals 12 residues. The CDR3 loop reads CASSNRMGEQFF. The CDR3 DNA follows: TGTGCCAGCAGTAACAGGATGGGTGAGCAGTTCTTC.